A selection of T cell receptor beta chains follows, all from one sample in a study of CD8 T cells in ankylosing spondylitis. TCRdb passed the 5' RACE reads through MiXCR, listing each CDR3 protein once. The sample records roughly 440,000 distinct CDR3 sequences, 15% to 20% being singletons. The material sequenced was blood, either unsorted or a sorted T cell fraction (not recorded which). The receptor source for this set is a male donor with ankylosing spondylitis. Each CDR3 is given with its conserved first and last residue. A D gene is named only where the DNA matches it firmly. Clone size is not always given. Where it is, it says once, few, many or a class for expanded clones.

CDR3 length	D gene	V gene	J gene	clone size	CDR3 protein	CDR3 DNA
12	NA	TRBV3-1	TRBJ2-2	NA	CASSGGSGELFF	TGTGCCAGCAGCGGGGGGTCCGGGGAGCTGTTTTTT
12	NA	TRBV11-2	TRBJ1-6	few	CASSLGVSPLHF	TGTGCCAGCAGCTTAGGAGTTTCACCCCTCCACTTT
14	NA	TRBV28	TRBJ2-7	few	CAITGGRGVHEQYF	TGTGCCATTACAGGCGGCAGGGGGGTCCACGAGCAGTACTTC
15	TRBD1	TRBV15	TRBJ2-7	many	CATSPGTGGFYEQYF	TGTGCCACCAGTCCCGGGACAGGGGGCTTCTACGAGCAGTACTTC
15	TRBD1	TRBV11-2	TRBJ1-4	few	CASSLGDRDHEKLFF	TGTGCCAGCAGCTTAGGGGACAGGGACCATGAAAAACTGTTTTTT
15	NA	TRBV20-1	TRBJ2-7	NA	CSARDARRASYEQYF	TGCAGTGCTAGAGATGCCCGCAGGGCCTCCTACGAGCAGTACTTC
15	NA	TRBV28	TRBJ2-6	NA	CASSMGLSGANVLTF	TGTGCCAGCAGTATGGGGTTATCTGGGGCCAACGTCCTGACTTTC
13	NA	TRBV7-9	TRBJ2-3	few	CASSPVGPDTQYF	TGTGCCAGCAGCCCTGTGGGACCAGATACGCAGTATTTT
12	NA	TRBV18	TRBJ2-3	many	CASSPVADTQYF	TGCGCCAGCAGCCCAGTAGCAGATACGCAGTATTTT
14	TRBD1	TRBV20-1	TRBJ2-3	NA	CSARVTGTADTQYF	TGCAGTGCTAGAGTTACGGGGACAGCAGATACGCAGTATTTT
21	NA	TRBV12-3/TRBV12-4	TRBJ1-3	NA	CASSLSGADRSRLSSGNTIYF	TGTGCCAGCAGTTTAAGTGGGGCCGACCGATCTCGGCTCAGCTCTGGAAACACCATATATTTT
19	NA	TRBV28	TRBJ2-1	NA	CASSQQSHPSEGSYNEQFF	TGTGCCAGCAGCCAACAAAGCCACCCGAGTGAAGGCTCCTACAATGAGCAGTTCTTC
15	NA	TRBV9	TRBJ1-1	NA	CASRRDGRMGAEAFF	TGTGCCAGCAGGCGGGACGGGCGCATGGGGGCTGAAGCTTTCTTT
15	NA	TRBV7-8	TRBJ1-5	few	CASSLSAGPNQPQHF	TGTGCCAGCAGCTTAAGTGCAGGGCCCAATCAGCCCCAGCATTTT
14	TRBD1	TRBV20-1	TRBJ2-1	few	CSARTGFAYNEQFF	TGCAGTGCCCGGACAGGGTTCGCCTACAATGAGCAGTTCTTC
14	TRBD2	TRBV20-1	TRBJ2-1	NA	CSARDGGAVPREFF	TGCAGTGCTAGAGACGGGGGGGCCGTCCCCAGAGAGTTCTTC
14	TRBD1	TRBV4-3	TRBJ1-2	NA	CASSGDRAGYGYTF	TGCGCCAGCAGCGGGGACAGGGCAGGGTATGGCTACACCTTC
13	NA	TRBV5-1	TRBJ2-1	NA	CASTPGGSNEQFF	TGCGCCAGCACCCCCGGGGGCTCCAATGAGCAGTTCTTC
14	TRBD1	TRBV4-1	TRBJ2-7	NA	CASSKQGDSYEQYF	TGCGCCAGCAGCAAACAGGGGGATTCCTACGAGCAGTACTTC
15	TRBD2	TRBV29-1	TRBJ2-2	many	CSVPGLAVGTGELFF	TGCAGCGTTCCGGGACTAGCGGTTGGCACCGGGGAGCTGTTTTTT
16	NA	TRBV18	TRBJ2-2	few	CASSRINPANTGELFF	TGTGCCAGCTCACGGATAAACCCAGCGAACACCGGGGAGCTGTTTTTT
12	TRBD1	TRBV12-3/TRBV12-4	TRBJ1-1	few	CASSLGAGGAFF	TGTGCCAGCAGTTTAGGGGCAGGGGGAGCTTTCTTT
15	TRBD1	TRBV2	TRBJ2-2	few	CASSEAGGYTGELFF	TGTGCCAGCAGTGAAGCAGGGGGCTATACCGGGGAGCTGTTTTTT
10	TRBD2	TRBV20-1	TRBJ2-1	few	CSPGGGEQFF	TGCAGCCCGGGCGGGGGTGAGCAGTTCTTC
12	NA	TRBV12-3/TRBV12-4	TRBJ1-5	many	CASRTSDQPQHF	TGTGCCAGCAGAACGAGTGATCAGCCCCAGCATTTT
16	NA	TRBV15	TRBJ2-7	few	CATSTGTTNLPHEQYF	TGTGCCACCAGCACGGGGACCACCAACCTCCCCCACGAGCAGTACTTC
12	NA	TRBV2	TRBJ2-5	NA	CASGSLRETQYF	TGTGCCAGCGGCTCTCTCCGGGAGACCCAGTACTTC
13	NA	TRBV7-3	TRBJ2-3	few	CASSFTSGDTQYF	TGTGCCAGCAGCTTTACATCAGGGGATACGCAGTATTTT
15	TRBD1	TRBV7-2	TRBJ1-2	NA	CASSFRGDSNYGYTF	TGTGCCAGCAGCTTCAGGGGGGACTCTAACTATGGCTACACCTTC